This T cell receptor (beta chain) was sequenced for a study of regulatory T cells in long-lasting Graves disease. The overall study: Under 3 months of antithyroid drugs had been taken by newly diagnosed Graves' patients.

CDR3 length: 15 amino acids. V dropped 4 bases and J dropped 8; count of bases not matched to a gene: 9. The germline V gene encodes CDR1 SGHRS and CDR2 YFSETQ. Arm-PCR of CDR3 regions and iRepertoire HTBI primers were the basis on which TCR beta libraries were built. TCRdb re-called the multiplex PCR reads through MiXCR, storing one row per CDR3 protein. The data contain fewer than 450,000 distinct CDR3 sequences, approximately 15% of them singletons. Indicated time point: newly diagnosed GD, antithyroid drugs for less than 3 months. TCR sequences were obtained from RNA taken from PBMCs. Overall study results and limits: Among the persistent patients, 2,500 to 3,000 public clonotypes were shared, more than the roughly 970 shared among new patients.

This clonotype came up many times. As yet, its antigen is unknown. These same data were also listed under a study on T cells in Graves' hyperthyroidism and ophthalmopathy.

The TCR comes from a woman aged 40 to 55 with Graves disease. V is TRBV5-1 and J is TRBJ2-1; TRBD1 matches at 10 bases. This material consisted of peripheral blood mononuclear cells (PBMCs), taken at new diagnosis, from a patient treated with antithyroid drugs. As DNA, the CDR3 is TGCGCCAGCAGCCCGACGGGACAGGGGACCGATGAGCAGTTCTTC. Residues: CASSPTGQGTDEQFF.